The rows below give T cell receptor beta chains drawn from one sample of a study of response to subunit inactivated influenza vaccine. TCRdb reanalysed the RT-PCR reads using MiXCR and keeps one entry per CDR3 protein. The table has about 540,000 distinct CDR3 sequences, roughly 25% seen once; the top ten hold around 2.8%. This sample also appeared in a second study, on T cells expressing NK-cell markers.

Sequencing was performed on CD4+ T cells sorted from PBMCs, taken 12 days after vaccination. The receptors here all came from a man aged 45-60 years who received an inactivated influenza vaccine. The CDR3 runs from the conserved cysteine through the conserved F or W. Each record gives: D gene, clone size, J gene, V gene, CDR3 protein, CDR3 DNA. A D gene is named only where the DNA matches it firmly. The listing skips clone size in some rows; elsewhere it reads once, few, many or a size class.

d_gene: TRBD2
abundance: few
j_gene: TRBJ2-2
v_gene: TRBV3-1
CDR3aa: CASSPTPGGTGELFF
CDR3nt: TGTGCCAGCAGCCCCACGCCGGGGGGAACCGGGGAGCTGTTTTTT

d_gene: TRBD1
abundance: .
j_gene: TRBJ1-1
v_gene: TRBV12-3/TRBV12-4
CDR3aa: CASSFRTGGLAEAFF
CDR3nt: TGTGCCAGCAGTTTCAGGACAGGGGGCCTCGCTGAAGCTTTCTTT

d_gene: .
abundance: .
j_gene: TRBJ2-1
v_gene: TRBV7-6
CDR3aa: CASSLDVASSYNEQFF
CDR3nt: TGTGCCAGCAGCTTAGATGTCGCGAGCTCCTACAATGAGCAGTTCTTC

d_gene: .
abundance: .
j_gene: TRBJ2-7
v_gene: TRBV12-3/TRBV12-4
CDR3aa: CASTPKRSSYEQYF
CDR3nt: TGTGCCAGCACCCCGAAGAGGAGCTCCTACGAGCAGTACTTC

d_gene: .
abundance: few
j_gene: TRBJ2-1
v_gene: TRBV5-1
CDR3aa: CASSAGQENNEQFF
CDR3nt: TGCGCCAGCAGCGCAGGTCAGGAGAACAATGAGCAGTTCTTC

d_gene: TRBD1
abundance: many
j_gene: TRBJ2-1
v_gene: TRBV27
CDR3aa: CASRRTGGVGSYNEQFF
CDR3nt: TGTGCCAGCCGCCGGACAGGGGGAGTAGGGAGCTACAATGAGCAGTTCTTC

d_gene: .
abundance: .
j_gene: TRBJ2-5
v_gene: TRBV4-2
CDR3aa: CASSQDRAVEETQYF
CDR3nt: TGTGCCAGCAGCCAAGATCGGGCAGTTGAAGAGACCCAGTACTTC

d_gene: TRBD1
abundance: few
j_gene: TRBJ1-5
v_gene: TRBV20-1
CDR3aa: CSALITGGYNQPQHF
CDR3nt: TGCAGTGCTCTAATTACAGGGGGCTACAATCAGCCCCAGCATTTT

d_gene: TRBD1
abundance: .
j_gene: TRBJ2-3
v_gene: TRBV27
CDR3aa: CASNPGTGGTDTQYF
CDR3nt: TGTGCCAGCAACCCCGGGACAGGGGGCACAGATACGCAGTATTTT

d_gene: TRBD2
abundance: few
j_gene: TRBJ2-5
v_gene: TRBV11-2
CDR3aa: CASSLGRTSGFFRETQYF
CDR3nt: TGTGCCAGCAGCTTAGGACGGACTAGCGGGTTTTTTCGGGAGACCCAGTACTTC

d_gene: TRBD1
abundance: .
j_gene: TRBJ1-4
v_gene: TRBV6-1
CDR3aa: CASSTLRGQGLLVNEKLFF
CDR3nt: TGTGCCAGCAGTACCCTCCGCGGACAGGGGTTGTTGGTAAATGAAAAACTGTTTTTT

d_gene: .
abundance: .
j_gene: TRBJ1-3
v_gene: TRBV11-1
CDR3aa: CASSPRTGNTIYF
CDR3nt: TGTGCCAGCAGCCCCCGGACCGGAAACACCATATATTTT

d_gene: .
abundance: few
j_gene: TRBJ1-3
v_gene: TRBV3-1
CDR3aa: CASSQVQRAGNTIYF
CDR3nt: TGTGCCAGCAGCCAAGTTCAACGGGCTGGAAACACCATATATTTT

d_gene: TRBD1
abundance: few
j_gene: TRBJ2-1
v_gene: TRBV20-1
CDR3aa: CSARTSTGANEQFF
CDR3nt: TGCAGTGCTCGGACCTCGACAGGGGCAAATGAGCAGTTCTTC

d_gene: .
abundance: many
j_gene: TRBJ1-5
v_gene: TRBV15
CDR3aa: CATSYGRNHGRNQPQHF
CDR3nt: TGTGCCACCAGCTACGGCAGGAACCACGGTCGGAATCAGCCCCAGCATTTT

d_gene: .
abundance: few
j_gene: TRBJ2-5
v_gene: TRBV2
CDR3aa: CASSPKTGPETQYF
CDR3nt: TGTGCCAGCAGTCCCAAAACAGGGCCAGAGACCCAGTACTTC

d_gene: TRBD1
abundance: .
j_gene: TRBJ2-6
v_gene: TRBV5-1
CDR3aa: CASSWTGRPGANVLTF
CDR3nt: TGCGCCAGCAGCTGGACAGGGCGTCCTGGGGCCAACGTCCTGACTTTC

d_gene: TRBD2
abundance: few
j_gene: TRBJ2-5
v_gene: TRBV15
CDR3aa: CATSRETSGRQETQYF
CDR3nt: TGTGCCACCAGCAGAGAGACTAGCGGGAGACAAGAGACCCAGTACTTC

d_gene: .
abundance: few
j_gene: TRBJ2-3
v_gene: TRBV7-3
CDR3aa: CASSRRFTDTQYF
CDR3nt: TGTGCCAGCAGCCGCAGATTCACAGATACGCAGTATTTT

d_gene: .
abundance: .
j_gene: TRBJ2-1
v_gene: TRBV15
CDR3aa: CATSRDWASSNEQFF
CDR3nt: TGTGCCACCAGCAGAGATTGGGCTAGCAGCAATGAGCAGTTCTTC

d_gene: TRBD2
abundance: .
j_gene: TRBJ2-5
v_gene: TRBV4-1
CDR3aa: CASSHSGEKMETQYF
CDR3nt: TGCGCCAGCAGCCATAGCGGGGAAAAGATGGAGACCCAGTACTTC

d_gene: TRBD1
abundance: many
j_gene: TRBJ2-3
v_gene: TRBV6-2/TRBV6-3
CDR3aa: CASSRQGADTQYF
CDR3nt: TGTGCCAGCAGCAGACAGGGGGCGGATACGCAGTATTTT

d_gene: TRBD1
abundance: many
j_gene: TRBJ2-7
v_gene: TRBV10-3
CDR3aa: CAISESGTAYEQYF
CDR3nt: TGTGCCATCAGTGAGTCGGGGACAGCTTACGAGCAGTACTTC

d_gene: .
abundance: .
j_gene: TRBJ2-3
v_gene: TRBV28
CDR3aa: CASSLREVGSWTQYF
CDR3nt: TGTGCCAGCAGCCTCAGGGAGGTTGGGTCGTGGACGCAGTATTTT

d_gene: .
abundance: once
j_gene: TRBJ2-5
v_gene: TRBV20-1
CDR3aa: CSASGLANQETQYF
CDR3nt: TGCAGTGCTAGCGGACTGGCCAATCAAGAGACCCAGTACTTC

d_gene: .
abundance: .
j_gene: TRBJ2-7
v_gene: TRBV5-1
CDR3aa: CASSPAGRGVGEQYF
CDR3nt: TGCGCCAGCAGCCCGGCGGGCAGGGGGGTTGGCGAGCAGTACTTC

d_gene: .
abundance: few
j_gene: TRBJ2-5
v_gene: TRBV7-6
CDR3aa: CASSLGLASRTQYF
CDR3nt: TGTGCCAGCAGCTTAGGGCTAGCTAGCAGGACCCAGTACTTC

d_gene: .
abundance: .
j_gene: TRBJ2-3
v_gene: TRBV7-3
CDR3aa: CASSPPNADTQYF
CDR3nt: TGTGCCAGCAGCCCCCCCAATGCAGATACGCAGTATTTT

d_gene: .
abundance: few
j_gene: TRBJ2-5
v_gene: TRBV7-2
CDR3aa: CASSLVYWRQETQYF
CDR3nt: TGTGCCAGCAGCTTAGTCTATTGGCGGCAAGAGACCCAGTACTTC

d_gene: .
abundance: .
j_gene: TRBJ2-5
v_gene: TRBV5-1
CDR3aa: CASSLAGGSALQETQYF
CDR3nt: TGCGCCAGCAGCTTGGCCGGGGGCAGCGCCCTCCAAGAGACCCAGTACTTC

d_gene: TRBD1
abundance: .
j_gene: TRBJ2-7
v_gene: TRBV7-9
CDR3aa: CASSPRTGGYYEQYF
CDR3nt: TGTGCCAGCAGCCCCCGGACAGGGGGCTACTACGAGCAGTACTTC

d_gene: .
abundance: few
j_gene: TRBJ1-5
v_gene: TRBV12-3/TRBV12-4
CDR3aa: CASSLSDRGSQHF
CDR3nt: TGTGCCAGCAGTTTATCAGATCGGGGCTCCCAGCATTTT

d_gene: TRBD2
abundance: few
j_gene: TRBJ2-3
v_gene: TRBV9
CDR3aa: CASSVEGTSGAQGTQYF
CDR3nt: TGTGCCAGCAGCGTAGAAGGGACTAGCGGTGCGCAGGGAACGCAGTATTTT

d_gene: TRBD1
abundance: few
j_gene: TRBJ1-2
v_gene: TRBV11-2
CDR3aa: CASSLGLGGVFGYTF
CDR3nt: TGTGCCAGCAGCTTAGGATTAGGGGGCGTCTTTGGCTACACCTTC

d_gene: TRBD1
abundance: many
j_gene: TRBJ2-7
v_gene: TRBV6-6
CDR3aa: CASLADRTSYEQYF
CDR3nt: TGTGCCAGCCTTGCGGACAGGACCTCCTACGAGCAGTACTTC

d_gene: .
abundance: few
j_gene: TRBJ2-3
v_gene: TRBV6-2/TRBV6-3
CDR3aa: CASSYYPLQGPEDTQYF
CDR3nt: TGTGCCAGCAGTTATTACCCGCTCCAGGGGCCGGAGGATACGCAGTATTTT

d_gene: .
abundance: .
j_gene: TRBJ2-5
v_gene: TRBV7-8
CDR3aa: CASSLQGTAVETQYF
CDR3nt: TGTGCCAGCAGCCTCCAAGGCACTGCCGTCGAGACCCAGTACTTC

d_gene: TRBD2
abundance: few
j_gene: TRBJ2-7
v_gene: TRBV20-1
CDR3aa: CSAVGIAGSYEQYF
CDR3nt: TGCAGTGCTGTCGGGATAGCGGGATCCTACGAGCAGTACTTC

d_gene: .
abundance: once
j_gene: TRBJ2-5
v_gene: TRBV4-1
CDR3aa: CASSHVELQQETQYF
CDR3nt: TGCGCCAGCAGCCACGTGGAACTACAGCAAGAGACCCAGTACTTC

d_gene: .
abundance: few
j_gene: TRBJ2-7
v_gene: TRBV6-2/TRBV6-3
CDR3aa: CASSYRQGRYEQYF
CDR3nt: TGTGCCAGCAGTTACCGGCAGGGGAGGTACGAGCAGTACTTC

d_gene: .
abundance: .
j_gene: TRBJ2-7
v_gene: TRBV4-2
CDR3aa: CASSQVPTAYEQYF
CDR3nt: TGTGCCAGCAGCCAAGTCCCTACGGCCTACGAGCAGTACTTC

d_gene: TRBD1
abundance: .
j_gene: TRBJ1-1
v_gene: TRBV28
CDR3aa: CASTLQRGQEGAFF
CDR3nt: TGTGCCAGCACCCTCCAGCGGGGACAGGAAGGAGCTTTCTTT

d_gene: TRBD2
abundance: few
j_gene: TRBJ2-4
v_gene: TRBV5-1
CDR3aa: CASSLASSGGAGDIQYF
CDR3nt: TGCGCCAGCAGCTTGGCGTCTAGCGGGGGGGCCGGGGACATTCAGTACTTC

d_gene: .
abundance: few
j_gene: TRBJ1-5
v_gene: TRBV3-1
CDR3aa: CASSQGPNQPQHF
CDR3nt: TGTGCCAGCAGCCAAGGACCTAATCAGCCCCAGCATTTT

d_gene: .
abundance: .
j_gene: TRBJ2-7
v_gene: TRBV11-2
CDR3aa: CASSLEYGNTYEQYF
CDR3nt: TGTGCCAGCAGCTTAGAATACGGTAACACCTACGAGCAGTACTTC

d_gene: TRBD1
abundance: few
j_gene: TRBJ2-3
v_gene: TRBV12-3/TRBV12-4
CDR3aa: CASSVPNRGDTQYF
CDR3nt: TGTGCCAGCAGTGTGCCTAACAGGGGAGATACGCAGTATTTT

d_gene: TRBD1
abundance: many
j_gene: TRBJ2-5
v_gene: TRBV5-1
CDR3aa: CASRSRGGRNQETQYF
CDR3nt: TGCGCCAGCAGATCCCGAGGGGGCAGAAACCAAGAGACCCAGTACTTC

d_gene: TRBD2
abundance: few
j_gene: TRBJ2-5
v_gene: TRBV6-1
CDR3aa: CASTNRGGETQYF
CDR3nt: TGTGCCAGCACCAACCGGGGGGGAGAGACCCAGTACTTC

d_gene: TRBD1
abundance: .
j_gene: TRBJ2-2
v_gene: TRBV30
CDR3aa: CAWTSQGVVTGELFF
CDR3nt: TGTGCCTGGACCTCGCAGGGGGTGGTCACCGGGGAGCTGTTTTTT

d_gene: TRBD1
abundance: .
j_gene: TRBJ2-2
v_gene: TRBV7-2
CDR3aa: CASSPRTGKNTGELFF
CDR3nt: TGTGCCAGCAGCCCGAGGACAGGGAAGAACACCGGGGAGCTGTTTTTT

d_gene: TRBD2
abundance: .
j_gene: TRBJ2-1
v_gene: TRBV5-1
CDR3aa: CASSLVPGGANEQFF
CDR3nt: TGCGCCAGCAGCCTGGTCCCCGGGGGGGCCAATGAGCAGTTCTTC

d_gene: .
abundance: .
j_gene: TRBJ2-3
v_gene: TRBV5-6
CDR3aa: CASSSLQGSTDTQYF
CDR3nt: TGTGCCAGCAGCTCGTTACAGGGCTCCACAGATACGCAGTATTTT

d_gene: .
abundance: few
j_gene: TRBJ2-3
v_gene: TRBV18
CDR3aa: CASRLGSTDTQYF
CDR3nt: TGTGCCAGTCGACTGGGATCCACAGATACGCAGTATTTT

d_gene: .
abundance: few
j_gene: TRBJ1-4
v_gene: TRBV11-2
CDR3aa: CASRRAFDGEKLFF
CDR3nt: TGTGCCAGCAGACGGGCCTTCGACGGTGAAAAACTGTTTTTT

d_gene: .
abundance: few
j_gene: TRBJ1-2
v_gene: TRBV5-1
CDR3aa: CASSWEGANYGYTF
CDR3nt: TGCGCCAGCAGCTGGGAGGGAGCTAACTATGGCTACACCTTC

d_gene: .
abundance: few
j_gene: TRBJ2-1
v_gene: TRBV4-1
CDR3aa: CASSQVWRGAAREDEQFF
CDR3nt: TGCGCCAGCAGCCAAGTGTGGAGGGGCGCCGCCCGTGAGGATGAGCAGTTCTTC

d_gene: .
abundance: .
j_gene: TRBJ2-7
v_gene: TRBV6-5
CDR3aa: CASSYRPPPSEQYF
CDR3nt: TGTGCCAGCAGTTACCGGCCCCCCCCCTCCGAGCAGTACTTC

d_gene: .
abundance: few
j_gene: TRBJ2-7
v_gene: TRBV24-1
CDR3aa: CATKFGTNSYEQYF
CDR3nt: TGTGCCACCAAGTTCGGGACGAATTCCTACGAGCAGTACTTC

d_gene: .
abundance: .
j_gene: TRBJ2-2
v_gene: TRBV7-9
CDR3aa: CASSRSPGALDTGELFF
CDR3nt: TGTGCCAGCAGCAGATCCCCCGGGGCTCTTGACACCGGGGAGCTGTTTTTT

d_gene: .
abundance: few
j_gene: TRBJ2-3
v_gene: TRBV5-6
CDR3aa: CASSLGGTELYTDTQYF
CDR3nt: TGTGCCAGCAGCTTGGGGGGCACGGAACTTTATACAGATACGCAGTATTTT